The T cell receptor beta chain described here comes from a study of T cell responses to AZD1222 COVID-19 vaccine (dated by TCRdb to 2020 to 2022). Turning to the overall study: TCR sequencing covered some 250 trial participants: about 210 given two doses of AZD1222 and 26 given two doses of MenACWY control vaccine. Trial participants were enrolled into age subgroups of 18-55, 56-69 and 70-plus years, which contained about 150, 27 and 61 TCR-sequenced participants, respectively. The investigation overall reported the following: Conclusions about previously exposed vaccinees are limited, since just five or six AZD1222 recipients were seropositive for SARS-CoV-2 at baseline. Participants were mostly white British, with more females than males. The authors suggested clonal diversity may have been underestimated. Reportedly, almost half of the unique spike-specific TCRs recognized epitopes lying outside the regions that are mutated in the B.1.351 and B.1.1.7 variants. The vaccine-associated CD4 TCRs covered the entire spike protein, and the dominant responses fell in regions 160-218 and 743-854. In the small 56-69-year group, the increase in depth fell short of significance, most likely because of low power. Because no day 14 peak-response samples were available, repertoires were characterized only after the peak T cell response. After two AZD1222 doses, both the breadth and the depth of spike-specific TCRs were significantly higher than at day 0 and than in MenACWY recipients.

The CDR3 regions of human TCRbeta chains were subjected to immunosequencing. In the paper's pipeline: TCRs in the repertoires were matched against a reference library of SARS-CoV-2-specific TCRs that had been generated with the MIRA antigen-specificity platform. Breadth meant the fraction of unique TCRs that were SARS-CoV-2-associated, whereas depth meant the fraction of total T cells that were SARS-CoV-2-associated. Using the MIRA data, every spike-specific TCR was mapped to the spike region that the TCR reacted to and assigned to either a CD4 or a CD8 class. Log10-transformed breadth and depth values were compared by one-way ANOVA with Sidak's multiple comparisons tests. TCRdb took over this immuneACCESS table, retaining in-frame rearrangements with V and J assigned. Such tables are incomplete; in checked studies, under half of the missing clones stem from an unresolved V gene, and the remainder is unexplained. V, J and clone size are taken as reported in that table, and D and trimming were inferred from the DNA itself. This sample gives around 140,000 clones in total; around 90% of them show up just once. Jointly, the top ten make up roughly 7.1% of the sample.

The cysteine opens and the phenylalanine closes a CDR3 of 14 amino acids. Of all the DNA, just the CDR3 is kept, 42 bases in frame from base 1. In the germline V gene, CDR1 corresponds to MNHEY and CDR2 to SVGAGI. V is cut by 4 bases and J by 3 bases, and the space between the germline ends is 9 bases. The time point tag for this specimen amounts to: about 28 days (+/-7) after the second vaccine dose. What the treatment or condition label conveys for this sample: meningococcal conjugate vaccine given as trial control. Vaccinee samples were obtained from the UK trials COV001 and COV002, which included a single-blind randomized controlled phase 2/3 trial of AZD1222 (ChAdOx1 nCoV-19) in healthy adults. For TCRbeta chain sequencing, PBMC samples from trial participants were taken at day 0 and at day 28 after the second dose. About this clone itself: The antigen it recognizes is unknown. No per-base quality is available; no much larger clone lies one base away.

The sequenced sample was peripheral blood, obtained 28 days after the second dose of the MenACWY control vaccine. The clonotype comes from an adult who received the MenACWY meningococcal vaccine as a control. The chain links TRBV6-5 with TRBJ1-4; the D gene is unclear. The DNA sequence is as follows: TGTGCCAGCAGTTCAGGCTCTTCTAATGAAAAACTGTTTTTT. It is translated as CASSSGSSNEKLFF.